This TCR beta chain stems from a study of beta chain features in type 1 diabetes (dated by TCRdb to the late 2010s). A note on the overall study: Mean age, gender distribution, total cell number and subset yield were not different between patients and healthy donors. Across all samples, about 110 million sorted cells were examined, and cell number per subset correlated strongly with RNA yield. In the study, TCRB repertoires of sorted circulating CD4+ T cell subsets from recently diagnosed type 1 diabetes patients were compared with those of matched healthy donors. Whereas all 28 donors provided naive and central memory subsets, regulatory and stem cell-like memory subsets were isolated from just 8 patients and about 8 healthy donors.

Each donor gave one peripheral blood draw, roughly 110 mL on average, collected into heparinised tubes. A BD FACSAria II and a panel including CD45RO, CCR7, CD25, CD127, CD95 and CD27 were used to sort naive, central memory, regulatory and stem cell-like memory CD4+ T cells. Every sorted population had a purity above 95%. PBMCs were isolated right away by Lymphoprep density gradient centrifugation and were stained directly, without culture. To minimize batch effects, samples were stained and sorted in pairs, one healthy donor with one patient per experiment. Here is what the overall study found, with its caveats: Naive, central memory and regulatory TCRB repertoires appeared more similar among patients than among healthy donors. Because cDNA was sequenced instead of genomic DNA, highly expressing activated cells could be over-represented, though the groups showed no difference in activation or CD3 levels. Because the HLA sub-analyses included only small numbers of individuals, any influence of HLA type on TCRB rearrangement was left unresolved. At VDJ recombination sites, patients with type 1 diabetes made fewer insertions and deleted more nucleotides, a pattern implying thymic rearrangement abnormalities. In all four CD4+ subsets, TCRB CDR3 length was moderately but significantly shorter in type 1 diabetes patients. Shorter templates might have been favored by PCR, but patient and control samples were amplified and corrected together, so both groups would have been affected equally by any skew.

This clone was seen a handful of times. Its antigen remains unidentified. No base quality values were provided; no much bigger clone lies one nucleotide off. Via the germline V gene, CDR1 is SGDLS and CDR2 YYNGEE. The CDR3 goes from the cysteine to the phenylalanine over 14 residues. Only the CDR3 DNA stays, 42 bases, in frame from base 1. V lost 1 base and J lost 4 bases; the stretch between them is 11 bases long. The entire isolated RNA was reverse transcribed using the High Capacity cDNA Reverse Transcription Kit, and thus expressed TCRB transcripts were sequenced. Deep immunoSEQ sequencing was applied to naive, central memory and regulatory T cell samples, giving an average of roughly 3.5 million total reads per sample. Sorted cells were lysed in RLT buffer, and RNA was extracted using DNase-treated RNeasy Micro or Mini kits according to cell number. To prevent cross-contamination, each cell subset was processed individually, whereas patient and healthy donor samples were processed jointly. Using the immunoSEQ multiplex PCR, TCRB sequences were amplified from cDNA into 87-bp fragments spanning the CDR3 region. Sequencing of the amplicons was performed on the Illumina HiSeq platform. Turning to the authors' computational methods: PCR bias was computationally corrected using synthetic template baselines, reads within Hamming distance 2 were collapsed, and singletons that could not be merged were discarded. Reads were aligned against IMGT so that V, D and J genes, CDR3 length and insertions or deletions at six rearrangement sites could be assigned. Within each subset, clonotype counts were normalized to sorted cell number, and only after that were true diversity and Gini coefficients computed with the tcR R package. The overlap coefficient, calculated on TCRB nucleotide sequences, was used to quantify repertoire sharing. Out-of-frame TCRB sequences from naive cells were analyzed to stand in for the pre-selection repertoire. TCRdb carries this immuneACCESS record with in-frame sequences only. Its versions omit some clonotypes, under half of them owing to an unresolved V gene in the studies checked, with the rest unexplained. The DNA was the basis for D and trimming; V, J and clone size are from that table. For this sample the table gives more than 200,000 clones, of which around 16% were detected only once. The biggest ten clones account for approximately 0.086% of the sample.

The rearrangement joined TRBV9 to TRBJ1-1, with the D gene call left open. What was sequenced was naive CD4+ T cells from blood. Taken with the paper, the label for cell subset or site translates to: true naive CD4+ T cells. This sequence was found in a man younger than 40 with type 1 diabetes. In nucleotides, the sequence is TGTGCCAGCAGCGTAAATTGGGGAGGCACTGAAGCTTTCTTT. This yields the protein CASSVNWGGTEAFF. With the portions outside the CDR3 filled from the reference TRBV9 and TRBJ1-1 genes, the complete variable region becomes DSGVTQTPKHLITATGQRVTLRCSPRSGDLSVYWYQQSLDQGLQFLIQYYNGEERAKGNILERFSAQQFPDLHSELNLSSLELGDSALYFCASSVNWGGTEAFFGQGTRLTVV.